One sample yielded the 20 T cell receptor beta chains listed below, sequenced in a study of T cell responses to AZD1222 COVID-19 vaccine. Here immunoSEQ multiplex PCR was the method, and the copy in TCRdb shows in-frame clones only, minus some. The table shows 150,000 to 200,000 clones, with around 86% occurring only once. The sequenced sample was peripheral blood, obtained on day 0 of MenACWY control vaccination. These receptors were taken from an adult in good health.

This chain joins TRBV6-5 and TRBJ1-5; unclear D gene. Trimming shortened V by 0 bases and J by 3 bases, and 9 bases separated the two germline ends. The CDR3 covers 15 residues. CDR1 and CDR2 from the germline V gene are MNHEY and SVGAGI. The CDR3 loop reads CASSYSVGVNQPQHF. Written as DNA, the CDR3 is TGTGCCAGCAGTTACTCAGTAGGAGTCAATCAGCCCCAGCATTTT.

The chain couples TRBV7-2 to TRBJ2-7, with D possibly being TRBD2 (7 bases). This CDR3 region has 14 residues. Trimming removed 5 bases from V and 2 bases from J, with 13 bases in between. The germline gives CDR1 SGHTA, CDR2 FQGNSA. CDR3 DNA sequence: TGTGCCAGCAGCCCCAGGGAGGGGGCCTACGAGCAGTACTTC. Amino acid sequence: CASSPREGAYEQYF.

This sequence joins TRBV19 and TRBJ1-5, with D possibly being TRBD1 (5 bases). CDR1 LNHDA and CDR2 SQIVND come from the germline V gene (reference sequence). The CDR3 has 14 amino acids. The V gene lost 5 bases and the J gene lost 3 bases, with 11 bases spanning the gap. CDR3 coding DNA: TGTGCCAGTAGTTCTGACAGAAACAATCAGCCCCAGCATTTT. Amino acid sequence: CASSSDRNNQPQHF.

The V call is TRBV7-2, the J call TRBJ2-7; D uncertain. Trimming took off 1 base at V and 4 bases at J, with 11 bases between the two ends. The germline V gene encodes CDR1 SGHTA and CDR2 FQGNSA. This CDR3 comprises 14 residues. The chain's CDR3 is CASSLDGGSYEQYF. In nucleotides, the CDR3 is TGTGCCAGCAGCTTAGATGGCGGCTCATACGAGCAGTACTTC.

V is TRBV27 and J is TRBJ1-1, with D uncertain. The CDR3 covers 15 residues. V lost 0 bases to trimming and J lost 0 bases, with 8 bases between them. The germline V gene has CDR1 MNHEY and CDR2 SMNVEV (reference sequence). The CDR3 protein is CASSLSWNLNTEAFF. The CDR3 nucleotides are TGTGCCAGCAGTTTATCGTGGAACTTGAACACTGAAGCTTTCTTT.

This sequence joins TRBV7-2 and TRBJ1-2; TRBD1 matches 7 bases. V was clipped by 1 base and J by 8 bases; unmatched bases: 7. CDR1 is SGHTA, CDR2 FQGNSA, per germline. The CDR3 has 14 residues. The CDR3: CASSLETGLGGYTF. The CDR3 bases are TGTGCCAGCAGCTTAGAGACAGGGTTAGGGGGCTACACCTTC.

The chain joins TRBV7-6 to TRBJ1-1, with 7 bases identical to TRBD1. Unmatched junction bases numbered 13, after V lost 7 bases and J lost 11 bases. Germline V gene lookup returns CDR1 SGHVS and CDR2 FNYEAQ. This CDR3 has 13 residues. CDR3 sequence (DNA): TGTGCCAGCACCTCACAGAACGAACAGGGGGCTTTCTTT. This encodes CASTSQNEQGAFF.

V is TRBV10-3 and J is TRBJ1-3, with a tentative D call TRBD1 (5 bases). With 7 bases removed from V and 0 bases from J, the gap between germline ends came to 10 bases. CDR3 length: 14 amino acids. Germline V gene data show CDR1 as ENHRY and CDR2 as SYGVKD. The CDR3 region is CAITGDISGNTIYF. In DNA, the CDR3 is TGTGCCATCACGGGGGATATCTCTGGAAACACCATATATTTT.

The rearrangement joins TRBV29-1 to TRBJ2-7, with TRBD1 matching 10 bases. The CDR3 has 13 amino acids. Germline CDR1 SQVTM, CDR2 ANQGSEA. V gave up 7 bases and J gave up 1 base; unmatched junction bases: 4. CDR3 DNA: TGCAGCGCTTGGGACAGGGGTTCCTACGAGCAGTACTTC. Its protein is CSAWDRGSYEQYF.

The J gene is TRBJ1-4, the V gene TRBV2, with D hard to call. Germline loops: CDR1 SNHLY, CDR2 FYNNEI. CDR3 length: 13 amino acids. V gave up 7 bases and J gave up 4 bases, with 10 bases separating them. Written as DNA, the CDR3 is TGTGCCAGCAAGGAACAGCTTAATGAAAAACTGTTTTTT. As protein: CASKEQLNEKLFF.

The chain combines TRBV5-8 with TRBJ2-2, with D possibly matching TRBD1 (5 bases). The V gene lost 1 base and the J gene lost 0 bases, with 7 bases spanning the gap. From germline, CDR1 is SGHTS and CDR2 YDEGEE. The CDR3 is made up of 15 amino acids. CDR3 loop: CASSLRRANTGELFF. The CDR3, as DNA: TGTGCCAGCAGCTTGCGCAGGGCGAACACCGGGGAGCTGTTTTTT. Based on the CDR3 plus reference TRBV5-8 and TRBJ2-2, the full variable domain is EAGVTQSPTHLIKTRGQQATLRCSPISGHTSVYWYQQALGLGLQFLLWYDEGEERNRGNFPPRFSGRQFPNYSSELNVNALELEDSALYLCASSLRRANTGELFFGEGSRLTVL.

This clone was seen only a few times. The chain employs TRBV14 and TRBJ2-7; D is uncertain. V lost 5 bases and J lost 1, with 6 bases in between. Germline loops: CDR1 SGHDN, CDR2 FVKESK. The CDR3 is 12 amino acids. The CDR3 sequence is CASSAHSYEQYF. Here the CDR3 DNA reads TGTGCCAGCAGCGCGCATTCCTACGAGCAGTACTTC.

The rearrangement uses TRBV7-8 and TRBJ1-2, with 8 positions matching TRBD1. In germline, CDR1 is SGHVS, CDR2 FQNEAQ. The V gene end was trimmed by 1 base and the J gene end by 5 bases; junction bases not matched to a gene: 9. The CDR3 is 16 amino acids. CDR3 residues: CASSLGAADRAYGYTF. CDR3 nucleotides: TGTGCCAGCAGCTTAGGGGCGGCGGACAGGGCTTATGGCTACACCTTC.

The CDR3 spells CASSLGQTFSNQPQHF. The DNA for the CDR3 is TGTGCCAGCAGTTTGGGGCAGACTTTTAGCAATCAGCCCCAGCATTTT. The J gene is TRBJ1-5, the V gene TRBV28, with D perhaps matching TRBD1 (5 bases). The ends were cut back, 3 bases at V and 0 bases at J, with 12 bases in the middle. Looked up from germline, CDR1 is MDHEN and CDR2 is SYDVKM. The CDR3 has 16 residues.

In its sample, this clone was seen once. V and J are TRBV11-2 and TRBJ2-2; 9 positions agree with TRBD2. CDR1 is SGHAT, CDR2 FQNNGV, per germline. The CDR3 covers 15 residues. Trimming took 5 bases from V and 4 from J; bases not matched to a gene: 5. The chain's CDR3 is CASSSLRGGTGELFF. Here the CDR3 DNA reads TGTGCCAGCAGCAGCTTGCGGGGGGGCACCGGGGAGCTGTTTTTT.

The rearrangement links TRBV19 to TRBJ1-1, with no clear D. The CDR3 totals 13 residues. Trimming pared 6 bases from V and 1 base from J, leaving 9 bases between. In germline, CDR1 is LNHDA, CDR2 SQIVND (reference sequence). CDR3 sequence reads: CASSSGPNTEAFF. As DNA, the CDR3 is TGTGCCAGTAGCAGCGGGCCGAACACTGAAGCTTTCTTT.

A single count supports this clone. The V call is TRBV7-9, the J call TRBJ2-7; 8 nucleotides match TRBD1. Germline CDR1 reads SEHNR; CDR2 reads FQNEAQ (reference sequence). The V gene end was trimmed by 2 bases and the J gene end by 4 bases; junction bases not matched to a gene: 1. This CDR3 is built from 13 residues. CDR3 protein: CASSLQGAYEQYF. The CDR3 DNA is TGTGCCAGCAGCTTACAGGGGGCGTACGAGCAGTACTTC.

The genes are TRBV7-9 and TRBJ2-1; D is possibly TRBD1 (5 bases). Trimming cost V 1 base and J 6 bases, with 13 bases left between them. The CDR3 is 15 amino acids. CDR1 and CDR2 from the germline V gene are SEHNR and FQNEAQ (reference sequence). CDR3 loop: CASSLEVTVGNEQFF. For the CDR3, the DNA is TGTGCCAGCAGCTTAGAGGTGACAGTCGGCAATGAGCAGTTCTTC.

This clone was counted a single time. The rearrangement joins TRBV6-5 to TRBJ2-7; the D is unclear. Trimming pared 6 bases from V and 0 bases from J, leaving 12 bases between. Germline assignment: CDR1 MNHEY and CDR2 SVGAGI. CDR3 size: 14 residues. CDR3 bases: TGTGCCAGCAGGATATCAGGTAACTCCTACGAGCAGTACTTC. Its translation is CASRISGNSYEQYF.

In DNA form, the CDR3 reads TGTGCCAGCAGGGAACCTAGCACAGATACGCAGTATTTT. The encoded protein is CASREPSTDTQYF. The genes are TRBV28 and TRBJ2-3; D gene ambiguous. The CDR3 consists of 13 residues. V gave up 6 bases and J gave up 0 bases, with 7 bases separating them. The germline CDR1 and CDR2 sequences are MDHEN and SYDVKM. Complete variable domain (other parts from reference TRBV28 and TRBJ2-3): DVKVTQSSRYLVKRTGEKVFLECVQDMDHENMFWYRQDPGLGLRLIYFSYDVKMKEKGDIPEGYSVSREKKERFSLILESASTNQTSMYLCASREPSTDTQYFGPGTRLTVL.